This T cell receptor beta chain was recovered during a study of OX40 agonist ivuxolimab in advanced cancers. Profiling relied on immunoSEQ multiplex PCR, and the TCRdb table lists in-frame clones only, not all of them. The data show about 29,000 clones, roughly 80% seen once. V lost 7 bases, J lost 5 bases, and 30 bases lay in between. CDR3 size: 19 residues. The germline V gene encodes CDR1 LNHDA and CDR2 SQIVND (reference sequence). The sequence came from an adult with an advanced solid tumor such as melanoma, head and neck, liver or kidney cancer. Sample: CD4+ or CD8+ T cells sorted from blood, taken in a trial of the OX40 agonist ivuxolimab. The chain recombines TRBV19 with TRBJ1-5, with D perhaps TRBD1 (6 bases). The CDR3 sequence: CASTLRGTRAKQHYQPQHF. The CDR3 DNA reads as TGTGCCAGTACCCTTCGAGGGACAAGGGCGAAGCAGCACTATCAGCCCCAGCATTTT.